This T cell receptor beta chain was sequenced during a study of cytomegalovirus exposure and HLA in healthy donors. Regarding the study as a whole: Immune exposure information comprised only CMV serostatus.

Researchers ran the PCR with 60 Vbeta and 13 Jbeta primers. Assay used: immunoSEQ multiplex PCR; TCRdb lists only in-frame clones, some missing. This table holds approximately 79,000 clones, over 70% found once. Donors had nominal health at sampling but likely had unrecorded immune exposures. This clone has more than one count but fewer than ten. The target antigen is unknown. The CDR3 runs to 14 residues. Germline CDR1 and CDR2: MNHEY and SVGAGI. V was trimmed by 7 bases and J by 3 bases, leaving 16 bases between them. This chain uses TRBV6-5 with TRBJ2-7; D possibly corresponds to TRBD2 (6 bases). The sample taken for sequencing was PBMCs. The origin of this receptor is a man aged 40-50 years in good health and CMV-seropositive. In DNA, the CDR3 is TGTGCCAGCACCCCCCCCGGGGGTAGCTACGAGCAGTACTTC. It is translated as CASTPPGGSYEQYF.